This entry lists 24 T cell receptor beta chains sequenced from one sample in a study of control samples from healthy donors and cancer patients. TCRdb keeps only in-frame clones here, not all; method: immunoSEQ multiplex PCR. The table includes about 89,000 clones, about 83% detected once. Sequencing was carried out using blood. The origin of the receptors is a woman aged 40 to 55 in good health.

The J gene is TRBJ1-4, the V gene TRBV4-3; tentative D call: TRBD1 (6 bases). Trimming removed 0 bases from V and 8 bases from J, with 19 bases in between. CDR3 length equals 17 residues. Germline CDR1 LGHNA, CDR2 YSLEER. As DNA, the CDR3 is TGCGCCAGCAGCCAAGATCTATGGACAGTCTTTAACGAAAAACTGTTTTTT. This translates into CASSQDLWTVFNEKLFF.

This clone was detected once. V is TRBV6-2 or TRBV6-3 and J is TRBJ2-5, with TRBD2 as a possible D gene (6 bases). The germline gives CDR1 MNHEY, CDR2 SVGEGT. This CDR3 comprises 16 residues. The ends were cut back, 2 bases at V and 3 bases at J, with 16 bases in the middle. CDR3 bases: TGTGCCAGCAGTTACCACTTACCCGGGACTGAAGAGACCCAGTACTTC. It translates to CASSYHLPGTEETQYF.

This chain uses TRBV4-1 with TRBJ2-5; tentative D call: TRBD1 (6 bases). This CDR3 is 17 amino acids long. Trimming cost V 4 bases and J 5 bases, with 23 bases left between them. Per germline, CDR1 MGHRA and CDR2 YSYEKL. The CDR3, as DNA: TGCGCCAGCAGCCCTGCCGGGACACGAAACCAGAGGGAGACCCAGTACTTC. This encodes CASSPAGTRNQRETQYF.

This clone has just one count. The V gene is TRBV7-7, the J gene TRBJ2-3, with D perhaps TRBD2 (7 bases). The CDR3 covers 15 residues. Trimming cost V 5 bases and J 4 bases, with 16 bases left between them. Germline values: CDR1 SSHAT, CDR2 FNYEAQ (reference sequence). CDR3 amino acids: CASSEGGGRADTQYF. The DNA for the CDR3 is TGTGCCAGCAGCGAGGGGGGGGGCCGAGCAGATACGCAGTATTTT.

The genes are TRBV30 and TRBJ2-3; D possibly corresponds to TRBD2 (6 bases). Trimming left V 1 base short and J 2 bases short, with 13 bases between. The CDR3 has 15 residues. Looked up from germline, CDR1 is GTSNPN and CDR2 is SVGIG (reference sequence). CDR3 sequence reads: CAWSDPGGATDTQYF. DNA of the CDR3: TGTGCCTGGAGTGACCCCGGCGGGGCCACAGATACGCAGTATTTT.

This rearrangement joins TRBV7-3 to TRBJ2-1; TRBD2 matches at 7 bases. The ends lost 3 bases at V and 7 bases at J; junction bases unmatched: 6. Germline lookup yields CDR1 SGHTA and CDR2 FQGTGA. The CDR3 runs 14 residues. The CDR3, as DNA: TGTGCCAGCAGCTTTGGCAGGGAGGGAAATGAGCAGTTCTTC. This translates into CASSFGREGNEQFF.

The chain couples TRBV6-5 to TRBJ1-4; TRBD1 matches 7 bases. The CDR3 spans 15 residues. V lost 0 bases to trimming and J lost 5 bases; unmatched junction nucleotides: 3. Germline V gene lookup returns CDR1 MNHEY and CDR2 SVGAGI. The CDR3 nucleotides are TGTGCCAGCAGTTACTCGGGACAGCCAAATGAAAAACTGTTTTTT. This codes for CASSYSGQPNEKLFF.

This clone occurred a few times. CDR3 DNA: TGTGCCAGCCGTGCTCCTCAGGGTTATAGCAATCAGCCCCAGCATTTT. It yields the protein CASRAPQGYSNQPQHF. The V and J genes are TRBV2 and TRBJ1-5; a possible D gene is TRBD1 (5 bases). The germline V gene encodes CDR1 SNHLY and CDR2 FYNNEI. The CDR3 runs to 16 residues. The V and J ends lost 8 bases and 0 bases respectively, with 17 bases between them.

V usage is TRBV6-2 or TRBV6-3 and J usage is TRBJ2-2, with 8 bases matching TRBD2. Trimming removed 5 bases from V and 4 bases from J; junction bases left unmatched: 9. CDR1 and CDR2 from the germline V gene are MNHEY and SVGEGT. The CDR3 has 16 residues. CDR3 residues: CASSEPGLEGTGELFF. CDR3 coding DNA: TGTGCCAGCAGTGAGCCGGGACTAGAGGGCACCGGGGAGCTGTTTTTT.

The J gene is TRBJ1-4, the V gene TRBV5-4, with D possibly TRBD1 on 6 matching bases. CDR3 length: 14 residues. Deletions cut 4 bases from V and 7 bases from J, with 14 bases between. Germline V CDR1 and CDR2: SGHNT, YYREEE (reference sequence). The CDR3 loop is CASSGGGRGEKLFF. Written as DNA, the CDR3 is TGTGCCAGCAGCGGGGGCGGCCGGGGTGAAAAACTGTTTTTT.

This chain links TRBV24-1 with TRBJ1-1; D not certain. CDR3 size: 14 residues. V lost 5 bases and J lost 7, with 16 bases in between. Germline loops: CDR1 KGHDR, CDR2 SFDVKD. For the CDR3, the DNA is TGTGCCACCAGTGCCCCGGAACCGTTTGGTGAAGCTTTCTTT. It specifies CATSAPEPFGEAFF.

This sequence joins TRBV12-3 or TRBV12-4 and TRBJ1-2; tentative D call: TRBD1 (6 bases). The CDR3 totals 13 residues. V was trimmed by 3 bases and J by 7 bases, leaving 12 bases between them. CDR3 residues: CASSFSGGGGYTF. Written as DNA, the CDR3 is TGTGCCAGCAGTTTTTCTGGGGGCGGTGGCTACACCTTC.

The V and J genes are TRBV10-1 and TRBJ2-7; possibly TRBD1 or TRBD2 for D (5 bases each). Germline CDR1 is WNHNN and CDR2 is SYGVQD (reference sequence). CDR3 size: 13 residues. The ends were cut back, 6 bases at V and 2 bases at J, with 11 bases in the middle. The CDR3 DNA is TGCGCCAGCAGCCCGGGGACGGCCTACGAGCAGTACTTC. Its translation is CASSPGTAYEQYF.

The chain joins TRBV27 to TRBJ1-6; 11 bases line up with TRBD1. V was clipped by 6 bases and J by 9 bases; unmatched bases: 16. The CDR3 contains 18 residues. Germline V gene sequence: CDR1 MNHEY, CDR2 SMNVEV (reference sequence). CDR3 DNA: TGTGCCAGCAGCAGATTAGTTGGACAGGGGGCGCGGGGTTCACCCCTCCACTTT. The encoded protein is CASSRLVGQGARGSPLHF.

The chain uses TRBV5-1 and TRBJ1-2; D call uncertain. V lost 0 bases and J lost 1, with 13 bases in between. In germline, CDR1 is SGHRS, CDR2 YFSETQ. The CDR3 is 16 residues long. CDR3 nucleotide sequence: TGCGCCAGCAGCTTGGCCGCGGGTTTCGTTAACTATGGCTACACCTTC. Its translation is CASSLAAGFVNYGYTF.

The rearrangement joins TRBV19 to TRBJ1-4; D ambiguous. The V and J ends lost 3 bases and 7 bases respectively, with 12 bases between them. The CDR3 runs to 14 residues. Germline assignment: CDR1 LNHDA and CDR2 SQIVND (reference sequence). The CDR3 sequence is CASSILTDPEKLFF. CDR3 nucleotides: TGTGCCAGTAGTATTTTGACGGACCCTGAAAAACTGTTTTTT.

This chain connects TRBV5-4 to TRBJ2-7; tentative D call: TRBD1 (7 bases). There are 14 residues in the CDR3. V lost 5 bases and J 0 bases, leaving 12 bases between the germline ends. Germline V lookup: CDR1 SGHNT, CDR2 YYREEE (reference sequence). The CDR3 DNA follows: TGTGCCAGCAGAGGGGGGACAGACTCCTACGAGCAGTACTTC. It yields the protein CASRGGTDSYEQYF.

The rearrangement links TRBV18 to TRBJ1-1, with 8 positions matching TRBD1. Germline V gene sequence: CDR1 KGHSH, CDR2 LQKENI. The CDR3 spans 17 residues. Trimming took 4 bases from V and 0 from J; bases not matched to a gene: 10. In DNA, the CDR3 is TGTGCCAGCTCACGCGCAGGGGGCCTGGGGGTGAACACTGAAGCTTTCTTT. It encodes CASSRAGGLGVNTEAFF.

V is TRBV7-9 and J is TRBJ1-2; possibly TRBD1 for D (6 bases). CDR1 SEHNR and CDR2 FQNEAQ come from the germline V gene (reference sequence). The CDR3 runs 13 residues. The ends were cut back, 5 bases at V and 5 bases at J, with 12 bases in the middle. The CDR3 DNA reads as TGTGCCAGCAGCCGGGGGCCTGAGTATGGCTACACCTTC. Translation gives CASSRGPEYGYTF.

This rearrangement joins TRBV3-1 (or the pseudogene TRBV3-2) to TRBJ2-1; possibly TRBD2 for D (7 bases). This CDR3 contains 18 residues. V lost 2 bases and J lost 2, with 19 bases in between. Per the germline V gene, CDR1 is LGHDT and CDR2 is YNNKEL (reference sequence). This chain's CDR3 is CASSQNKFHGGPYNEQFF. CDR3 in DNA: TGTGCCAGCAGCCAAAATAAGTTCCACGGGGGGCCCTACAATGAGCAGTTCTTC.

The rearrangement joins TRBV7-9 to TRBJ2-3, with TRBD2 matching 11 bases. This CDR3 spans 16 amino acids. Germline CDR1 and CDR2: SEHNR and FQNEAQ (reference sequence). The ends lost 4 bases at V and 0 bases at J; junction bases unmatched: 3. The CDR3 region has the DNA TGTGCCAGCAGCTCTACTAGCGGGGGAAGCACAGATACGCAGTATTTT. Protein sequence: CASSSTSGGSTDTQYF.

This sequence joins TRBV5-6 and TRBJ2-5; 8 positions match TRBD1. The V segment lost 2 bases and the J segment 4 bases; nucleotides outside the gene matches: 4. Germline V gives CDR1 SGHDT, CDR2 YYEEEE. The CDR3 runs to 14 residues. The CDR3 protein is CASSFQGAGETQYF. CDR3 bases: TGTGCCAGCAGCTTCCAGGGGGCAGGAGAGACCCAGTACTTC.

This clone was picked up a small number of times. The CDR3, as DNA: TGTGCCTGGAACGAGAACCGTAGGAGGGTTAACTATGGCTACACCTTC. Its protein product is CAWNENRRRVNYGYTF. This rearrangement joins TRBV30 to TRBJ1-2, with D unclear. With 4 bases removed from V and 1 base from J, the gap between germline ends came to 19 bases. The CDR3 is made up of 16 amino acids. CDR1 and CDR2 (germline): GTSNPN, SVGIG (reference sequence).

The rearrangement uses TRBV18 and TRBJ1-2, with 7 nucleotides matching TRBD1. The germline V gene has CDR1 KGHSH and CDR2 LQKENI. The CDR3 consists of 14 residues. Trimming removed 7 bases from V and 8 bases from J; junction bases left unmatched: 13. In DNA, the CDR3 is TGTGCCAGCTTAGGCCCCGACAGGGATAGCGGCTACACCTTC. Protein sequence: CASLGPDRDSGYTF. The whole variable domain, remainder taken from reference TRBV18 and TRBJ1-2, is NAGVMQNPRHLVRRRGQEARLRCSPMKGHSHVYWYRQLPEEGLKFMVYLQKENIIDESGMPKERFSAEFPKEGPSILRIQQVVRGDSAAYFCASLGPDRDSGYTFGSGTRLTVV.